This TCR beta chain is drawn from a study of T cell repertoires in cytomegalovirus infection. Whole-study context: Based on public TCR beta signatures, there were indications of CMV infection and of a matching HLA type. General study results and limits: In two of eight donors, the top clonotype was HLA-C-restricted CMV-specific.

As regards this clonotype: Its antigen is unidentified.

Using its own MiXCR run on the reads, TCRdb lists one record per CDR3 protein. The sample has under 800,000 distinct CDR3 sequences, less than 25% seen once; the top ten hold approximately 8.2%. V was trimmed by 4 bases and J by 5 bases, leaving 14 bases between them. Germline V gene data show CDR1 as SNHLY and CDR2 as FYNNEI. This CDR3 is 14 amino acids long. Sample: CD8+ T cells from PBMCs. The chain links TRBV2 to TRBJ1-2; a weak D match, TRBD1 (5 bases). The clonotype originates from a human donor in good health (CMV status not recorded). Some clones in this sample may be carry-over from other donors' samples. The CDR3, as DNA: TGTGCCAGCAGTGCGAGGGGCGCGAGGTATGGCTACACCTTC. It specifies CASSARGARYGYTF.